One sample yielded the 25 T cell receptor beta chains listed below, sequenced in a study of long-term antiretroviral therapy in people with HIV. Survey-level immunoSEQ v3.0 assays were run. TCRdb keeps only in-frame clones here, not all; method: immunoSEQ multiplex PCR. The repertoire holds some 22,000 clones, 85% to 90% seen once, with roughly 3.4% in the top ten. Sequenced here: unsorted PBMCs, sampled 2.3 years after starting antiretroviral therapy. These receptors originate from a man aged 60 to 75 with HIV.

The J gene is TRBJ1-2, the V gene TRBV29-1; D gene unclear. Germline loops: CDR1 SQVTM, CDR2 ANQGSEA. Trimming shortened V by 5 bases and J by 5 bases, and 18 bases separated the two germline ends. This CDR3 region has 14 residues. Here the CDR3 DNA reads TGCAGCGTTAGCGGGCGCGGAGGGTCTTATGGCTACACCTTC. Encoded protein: CSVSGRGGSYGYTF.

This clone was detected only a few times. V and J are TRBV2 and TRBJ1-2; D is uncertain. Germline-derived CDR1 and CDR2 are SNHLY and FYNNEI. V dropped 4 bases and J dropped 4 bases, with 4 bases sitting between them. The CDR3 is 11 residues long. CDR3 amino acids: CASSASYGYTF. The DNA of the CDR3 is TGTGCCAGCAGTGCCAGCTATGGCTACACCTTC.

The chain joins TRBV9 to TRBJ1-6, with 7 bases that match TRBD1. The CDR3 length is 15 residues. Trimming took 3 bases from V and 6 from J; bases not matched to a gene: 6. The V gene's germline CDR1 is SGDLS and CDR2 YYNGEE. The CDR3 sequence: CASSARQGSNSPLHF. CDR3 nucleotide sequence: TGTGCCAGCAGCGCCAGACAGGGAAGTAATTCACCCCTCCACTTT.

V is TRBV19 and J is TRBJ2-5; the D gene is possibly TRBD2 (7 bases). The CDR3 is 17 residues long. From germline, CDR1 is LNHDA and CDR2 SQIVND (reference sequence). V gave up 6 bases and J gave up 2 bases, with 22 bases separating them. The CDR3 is CASSGWGLAEGQETQYF. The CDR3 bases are TGTGCCAGTAGCGGGTGGGGGCTAGCGGAGGGGCAAGAGACCCAGTACTTC.

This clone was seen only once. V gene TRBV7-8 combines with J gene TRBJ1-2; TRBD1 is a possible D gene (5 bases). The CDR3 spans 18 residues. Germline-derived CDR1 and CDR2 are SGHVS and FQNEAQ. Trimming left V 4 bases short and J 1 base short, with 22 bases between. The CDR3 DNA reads TGTGCCAGCAGCTCAGAGGCGGGCAGGGAACGAATTAACTATGGCTACACCTTC. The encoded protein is CASSSEAGRERINYGYTF.

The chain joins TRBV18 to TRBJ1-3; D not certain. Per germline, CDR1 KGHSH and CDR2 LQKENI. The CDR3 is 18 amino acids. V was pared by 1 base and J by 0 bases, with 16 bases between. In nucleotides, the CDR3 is TGTGCCAGCTCACCACTACCCGACGGGCGCAGCTCTGGAAACACCATATATTTT. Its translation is CASSPLPDGRSSGNTIYF.

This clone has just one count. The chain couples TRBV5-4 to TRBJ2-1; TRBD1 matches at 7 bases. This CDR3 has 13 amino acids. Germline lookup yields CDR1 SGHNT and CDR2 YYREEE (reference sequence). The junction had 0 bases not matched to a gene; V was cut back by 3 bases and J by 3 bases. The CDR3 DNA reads TGTGCCAGCAGCTGGGACAGCTACAATGAGCAGTTCTTC. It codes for CASSWDSYNEQFF.

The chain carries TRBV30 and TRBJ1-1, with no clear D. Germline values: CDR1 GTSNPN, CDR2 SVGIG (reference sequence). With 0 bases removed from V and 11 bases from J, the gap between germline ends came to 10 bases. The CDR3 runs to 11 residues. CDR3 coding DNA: TGTGCCTGGAGTGTGGGAGGGTTGGCTTTCTTT. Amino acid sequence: CAWSVGGLAFF.

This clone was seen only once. The CDR3, as DNA: TGTGCCAGCAGCTTGGGGGCTCTCAATGAAAAACTGTTTTTT. This translates into CASSLGALNEKLFF. V gene TRBV5-4 combines with J gene TRBJ1-4, with D unclear. This CDR3 region has 14 residues. The germline CDR1 and CDR2 sequences are SGHNT and YYREEE (reference sequence). V lost 0 bases and J 5 bases, leaving 8 bases between the germline ends.

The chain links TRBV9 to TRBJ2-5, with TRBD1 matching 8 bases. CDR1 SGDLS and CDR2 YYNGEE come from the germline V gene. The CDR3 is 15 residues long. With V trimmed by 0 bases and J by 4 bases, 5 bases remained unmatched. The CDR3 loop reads CASSVVGTGVETQYF. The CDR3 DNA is TGTGCCAGCAGCGTAGTAGGGACAGGCGTAGAGACCCAGTACTTC. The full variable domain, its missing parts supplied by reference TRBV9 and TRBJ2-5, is DSGVTQTPKHLITATGQRVTLRCSPRSGDLSVYWYQQSLDQGLQFLIQYYNGEERAKGNILERFSAQQFPDLHSELNLSSLELGDSALYFCASSVVGTGVETQYFGPGTRLLVL.

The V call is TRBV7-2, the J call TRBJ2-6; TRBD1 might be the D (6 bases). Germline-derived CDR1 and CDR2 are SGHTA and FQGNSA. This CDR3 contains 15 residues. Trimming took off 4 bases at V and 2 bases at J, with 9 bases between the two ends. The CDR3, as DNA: TGTGCCAGCAGCTCAGCAGGGGCTGGGGCCAACGTCCTGACTTTC. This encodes CASSSAGAGANVLTF.

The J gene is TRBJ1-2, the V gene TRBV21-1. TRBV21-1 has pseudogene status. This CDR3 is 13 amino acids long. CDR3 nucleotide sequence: TGTGCCAGCGGGGGACTCGAAGAATATGGCTACACCTTC. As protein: CASGGLEEYGYTF.

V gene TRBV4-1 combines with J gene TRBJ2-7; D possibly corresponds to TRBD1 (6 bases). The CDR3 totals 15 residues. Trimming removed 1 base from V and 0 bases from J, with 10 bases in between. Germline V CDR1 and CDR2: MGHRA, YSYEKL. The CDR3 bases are TGCGCCAGCAGCCAAGGGACAGAGTACTCCTACGAGCAGTACTTC. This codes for CASSQGTEYSYEQYF.

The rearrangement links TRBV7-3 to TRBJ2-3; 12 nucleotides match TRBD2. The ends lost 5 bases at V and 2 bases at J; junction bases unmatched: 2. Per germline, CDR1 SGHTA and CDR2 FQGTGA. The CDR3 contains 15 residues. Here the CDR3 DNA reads TGTGCCAGCAGCCTAGCGGGGGGGTACACAGATACGCAGTATTTT. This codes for CASSLAGGYTDTQYF.

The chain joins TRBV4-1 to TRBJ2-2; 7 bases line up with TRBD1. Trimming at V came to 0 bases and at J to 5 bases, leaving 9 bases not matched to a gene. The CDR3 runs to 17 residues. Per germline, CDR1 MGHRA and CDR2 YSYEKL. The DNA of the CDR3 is TGCGCCAGCAGCCAAGATGGAGCAGGGGGAAGAACCGGGGAGCTGTTTTTT. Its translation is CASSQDGAGGRTGELFF.

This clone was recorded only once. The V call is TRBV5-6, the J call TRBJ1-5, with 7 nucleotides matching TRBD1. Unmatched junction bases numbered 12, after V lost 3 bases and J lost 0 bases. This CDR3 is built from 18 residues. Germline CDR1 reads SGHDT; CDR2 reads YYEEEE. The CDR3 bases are TGTGCCAGCAGCTCTCCCGAGACAGGGCCCAATAGCAATCAGCCCCAGCATTTT. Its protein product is CASSSPETGPNSNQPQHF.

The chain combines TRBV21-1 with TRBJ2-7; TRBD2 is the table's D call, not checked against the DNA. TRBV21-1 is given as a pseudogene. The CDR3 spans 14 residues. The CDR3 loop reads CASSRDASSYEQYF. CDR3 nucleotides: TGTGCCAGCAGCCGCGACGCTAGCTCCTACGAGCAGTACTTC.

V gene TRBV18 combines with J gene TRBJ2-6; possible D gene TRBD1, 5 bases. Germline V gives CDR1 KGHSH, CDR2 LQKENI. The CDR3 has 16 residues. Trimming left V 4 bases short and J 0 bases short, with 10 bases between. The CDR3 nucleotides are TGTGCCAGCTCACTGGACATCTACTCTGGGGCCAACGTCCTGACTTTC. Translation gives CASSLDIYSGANVLTF.

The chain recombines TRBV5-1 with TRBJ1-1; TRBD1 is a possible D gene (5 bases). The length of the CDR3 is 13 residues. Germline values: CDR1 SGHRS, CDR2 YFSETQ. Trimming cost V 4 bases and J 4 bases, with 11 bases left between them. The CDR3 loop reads CASSLDGGTEAFF. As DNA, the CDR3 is TGCGCCAGCAGCCTCGACGGGGGCACTGAAGCTTTCTTT.

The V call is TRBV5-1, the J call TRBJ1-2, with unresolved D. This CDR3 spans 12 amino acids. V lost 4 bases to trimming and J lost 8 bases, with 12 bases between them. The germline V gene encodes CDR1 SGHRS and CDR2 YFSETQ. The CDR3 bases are TGCGCCAGCAGCATAGCAGGCGAGGGCTACACCTTC. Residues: CASSIAGEGYTF.

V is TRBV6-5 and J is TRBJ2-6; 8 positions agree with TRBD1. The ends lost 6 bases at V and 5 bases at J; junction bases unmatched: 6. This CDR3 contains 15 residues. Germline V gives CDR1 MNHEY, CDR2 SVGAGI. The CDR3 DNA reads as TGTGCCAGCAGCCCAGGGGGCCATAGGGCCAACGTCCTGACTTTC. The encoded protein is CASSPGGHRANVLTF.

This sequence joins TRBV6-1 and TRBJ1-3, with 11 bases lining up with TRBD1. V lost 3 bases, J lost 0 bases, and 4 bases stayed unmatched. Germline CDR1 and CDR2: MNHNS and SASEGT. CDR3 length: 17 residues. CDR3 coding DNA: TGTGCCAGCAGTGATTTGGGACAGGGGGACTCTGGAAACACCATATATTTT. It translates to CASSDLGQGDSGNTIYF.

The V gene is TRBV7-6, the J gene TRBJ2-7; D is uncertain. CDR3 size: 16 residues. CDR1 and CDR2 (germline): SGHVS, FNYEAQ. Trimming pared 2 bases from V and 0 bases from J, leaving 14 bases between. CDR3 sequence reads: CASSLSLQLSSYEQYF. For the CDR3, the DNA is TGTGCCAGCAGCTTAAGTTTGCAGTTGAGCTCCTACGAGCAGTACTTC.

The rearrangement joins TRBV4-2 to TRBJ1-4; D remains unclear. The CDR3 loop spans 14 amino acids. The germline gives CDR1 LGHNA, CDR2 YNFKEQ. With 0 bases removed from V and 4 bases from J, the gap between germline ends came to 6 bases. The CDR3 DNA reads TGTGCCAGCAGCCAAGAGGTCCTTAATGAAAAACTGTTTTTT. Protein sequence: CASSQEVLNEKLFF.

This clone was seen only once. The CDR3: CASSQVDRLDTQYF. CDR3 nucleotides: TGCGCCAGCAGCCAAGTAGACAGGTTAGATACGCAGTATTTT. This sequence joins TRBV4-3 and TRBJ2-3; a possible D gene is TRBD1 (6 bases). The germline CDR1 and CDR2 sequences are LGHNA and YSLEER. Trimming left V 1 base short and J 5 bases short, with 10 bases between. The CDR3 loop spans 14 amino acids.